The 20 T cell receptor beta chains reported below all come from one sample, sequenced in a study of T cells in Graves' hyperthyroidism and ophthalmopathy. RNA transcripts yielded amplified TCR beta CDR3 regions. A set of HTBI primers served as the primers for a first-round RT-PCR of the TCR CDR3. Each CDR3 protein is one row after TCRdb ran MiXCR on the multiplex PCR reads. The table records hundreds of thousands of distinct CDR3 sequences, roughly 25% of them present only once. The sample was blood. These receptors came from a woman in her thirties with Graves' ophthalmopathy.

This clonotype has only a few counts. V usage is TRBV18 and J usage is TRBJ2-3; 8 nucleotides agree with TRBD2. CDR1 is KGHSH, CDR2 LQKENI, per germline. V lost 2 bases, J lost 1 base, and 5 bases stayed unmatched. The CDR3 covers 16 residues. The CDR3 DNA reads TGTGCCAGCTCACCATGGAGTAGCGGGGGCACAGATACGCAGTATTTT. Translating gives CASSPWSSGGTDTQYF.

This chain joins TRBV10-3 and TRBJ1-2; 7 bases agree with TRBD1. There are 13 residues in the CDR3. The germline CDR1 and CDR2 sequences are ENHRY and SYGVKD. The V segment lost 4 bases and the J segment 8 bases; nucleotides outside the gene matches: 7. CDR3 sequence reads: CAISGGRDSGYTF. The CDR3 DNA sequence: TGTGCCATCAGTGGGGGCAGGGACAGCGGCTACACCTTC.

This clonotype came up a few times. V gene TRBV12-3 or TRBV12-4 combines with J gene TRBJ1-5; D ambiguous. V was cut by 1 base and J by 5 bases, with 9 bases left in between. This CDR3 is 14 amino acids long. CDR3 residues: CASSLGFGYQPQHF. The CDR3 bases are TGTGCCAGCAGTTTAGGTTTCGGGTATCAGCCCCAGCATTTT.

The chain's CDR3 is CASGTGAGYYGYTF. The CDR3 region has the DNA TGTGCCAGTGGAACAGGGGCCGGGTACTATGGCTACACCTTC. The V gene is TRBV27, the J gene TRBJ1-2; 7 bases line up with TRBD1. The CDR3 runs to 14 residues. The J segment lost 3 bases and the V segment lost 9 bases, leaving 10 bases of the junction unmatched. CDR1 MNHEY and CDR2 SMNVEV come from the germline V gene (reference sequence).

There are many counts of this clonotype. J is TRBJ1-2 and V is TRBV6-5; 9 nucleotides line up with TRBD1. This CDR3 region has 14 residues. V lost 7 bases, J lost 6 bases, and 9 bases stayed unmatched. From germline, CDR1 is MNHEY and CDR2 SVGAGI. The CDR3 loop reads CASTIGTGLNGYTF. The CDR3 nucleotides are TGTGCCAGCACCATAGGGACAGGGCTTAATGGCTACACCTTC.

This clonotype has at least ten counts. The rearrangement uses TRBV12-3 or TRBV12-4 and TRBJ1-1; D gene uncertain. This CDR3 spans 14 amino acids. Trimming took 2 bases from V and 5 from J, leaving 12 bases between them. The CDR3: CASSLSSVQTEAFF. The DNA of the CDR3 is TGTGCCAGCAGTTTAAGTAGCGTTCAAACTGAAGCTTTCTTT.

Only one count was recorded for this clonotype. Given the absence of the conserved phenylalanine or tryptophan at the CDR3 end, a read error is likely. No DNA is shown, since the ends of the CDR3 on it are uncertain; the CDR3 is the one TCRdb lists. The chain joins TRBV24-1 to TRBJ1-1. From its first to its last residue, the CDR3 has 13 amino acids. Germline assignment: CDR1 KGHDR and CDR2 SFDVKD. CDR3 region: CATSVAENTEACL.

This chain uses TRBV10-3 with TRBJ2-4; 15 nucleotides match TRBD2. The CDR3 extends over 18 amino acids. The J segment lost 0 bases and the V segment lost 10 bases, leaving 10 bases of the junction unmatched. CDR1 is ENHRY and CDR2 is SYGVKD in the germline V gene. The CDR3 loop reads CATRPGTSGGIAKNIQYF. The CDR3 region has the DNA TGTGCCACACGACCGGGGACTAGCGGGGGGATAGCCAAAAACATTCAGTACTTC.

This clonotype was found many times. The genes are TRBV11-2 and TRBJ2-6; no reliable D call. From germline, CDR1 is SGHAT and CDR2 FQNNGV. V was clipped by 6 bases and J by 4 bases, with 13 bases between them. The CDR3 runs 15 residues. The CDR3: CASSPRWYGANVLTF. CDR3 bases: TGTGCCAGCAGTCCTAGGTGGTACGGGGCCAACGTCCTGACTTTC. Using reference TRBV11-2 and TRBJ2-6 for the parts outside the CDR3, the full variable domain is EAGVAQSPRYKIIEKRQSVAFWCNPISGHATLYWYQQILGQGPKLLIQFQNNGVVDDSQLPKDRFSAERLKGVDSTLKIQPAKLEDSAVYLCASSPRWYGANVLTFGAGSRLTVL.

This clonotype turned up a few times. The chain recombines TRBV28 with TRBJ2-7; D ambiguous. The CDR3 has 12 amino acids. CDR1 is MDHEN, CDR2 SYDVKM, per germline. V lost 2 bases and J 6 bases, leaving 8 bases between the germline ends. CDR3 in amino acids: CASSLLRPEQYF. CDR3 in DNA: TGTGCCAGCAGTTTACTGCGGCCCGAGCAGTACTTC.

This clonotype was counted once. The chain employs TRBV12-3 or TRBV12-4 and TRBJ2-7; TRBD1 or TRBD2 may be the D gene (5 bases each). The CDR3 has 13 amino acids. V shed 2 bases and J shed 4 bases, with 9 bases lying between them. This CDR3 is CASSLNRRYEQYF. Here the CDR3 DNA reads TGTGCCAGCAGTTTAAACAGGAGGTACGAGCAGTACTTC.

The chain recombines TRBV4-1 with TRBJ1-1; D perhaps matches TRBD1 (6 bases). CDR3 length equals 15 residues. From germline, CDR1 is MGHRA and CDR2 YSYEKL. V lost 5 bases and J lost 1, with 14 bases in between. The CDR3 bases are TGCGCCAGCAGCATTGCGGGACACCAGAACACTGAAGCTTTCTTT. Its protein is CASSIAGHQNTEAFF.

The V and J genes are TRBV12-3 or TRBV12-4 and TRBJ1-5; D is undetermined. The CDR3 spans 12 residues. The germline V and J ends were trimmed by 3 bases and 7 bases, with 7 bases remaining between them. This CDR3 reads CASSFGQQPQHF. CDR3 nucleotides: TGTGCCAGCAGTTTTGGGCAGCAGCCCCAGCATTTT.

As concerns this clonotype: A junction boundary mismatches the germline segment, possibly from a read error. The chain combines TRBV28 with TRBJ2-7; D possibly corresponds to TRBD2 (6 bases). Germline values: CDR1 MDHEN, CDR2 SYDVKM. CDR3 size: 15 residues. The CDR3 coding sequence is TGTGCCAGCAGCTTATCTGTCTCCGGGGGCTACGAGCAGTACTTC. Translation gives CASSLSVSGGYEQYF.

Regarding this clonotype: This CDR3 fails to terminate in the conserved phenylalanine or tryptophan, so it likely reflects a read error. The DNA is left out, because the CDR3 cannot be placed on it with certainty; the CDR3 is given as TCRdb lists it. The V gene is TRBV6-1, the J gene TRBJ1-2; the table's D call, TRBD1, has no DNA check behind it. Germline V gene sequence: CDR1 MNHNS, CDR2 SASEGT. The CDR3 contains 14 residues when both ends are counted. The CDR3 here is CASSPGTDIYGYTL.

This clonotype was seen ten or more times. CDR3 residues: CASSPMTGPYEQYF. CDR3 DNA sequence: TGTGCCAGCAGCCCCATGACAGGTCCCTACGAGCAGTACTTC. V and J are TRBV27 and TRBJ2-7; D perhaps matches TRBD1 (6 bases). Trimming left V 6 bases short and J 2 bases short, with 14 bases between. Germline CDR1 MNHEY, CDR2 SMNVEV (reference sequence). This CDR3 comprises 14 residues.

V and J are TRBV7-3 and TRBJ2-1; possible D gene TRBD1, 6 bases. Trimming shortened V by 2 bases and J by 4 bases, and 9 bases separated the two germline ends. This CDR3 is 14 amino acids long. The germline gives CDR1 SGHTA, CDR2 FQGTGA. CDR3 amino acids: CASSLYRAYNEQFF. Here the CDR3 DNA reads TGTGCCAGCAGCTTATACAGGGCATACAATGAGCAGTTCTTC.

This clonotype was picked up many times. The chain couples TRBV28 to TRBJ1-3; D call uncertain. The ends were cut back, 4 bases at V and 0 bases at J, with 13 bases in the middle. The CDR3 is 16 residues long. CDR1 and CDR2 from the germline V gene are MDHEN and SYDVKM. This CDR3 is CASSSHLGDSGNTIYF. The CDR3 DNA reads TGTGCCAGCAGTTCCCATCTGGGAGACTCTGGAAACACCATATATTTT.

The V call is TRBV3-1, the J call TRBJ2-7; no firm D call. The CDR3 has 14 residues. Germline V lookup: CDR1 LGHDT, CDR2 YNNKEL (reference sequence). Between the trimmed V and J ends, which lost 1 base and 5 bases, there was a span of 12 bases. The CDR3 here is CASSQVSRGNEQYF. The CDR3 nucleotides read TGTGCCAGCAGCCAAGTAAGTCGAGGTAACGAGCAGTACTTC.

This clonotype has at least ten counts. The rearrangement joins TRBV10-3 to TRBJ2-7; TRBD2 aligns across 11 bases. The J segment lost 4 bases and the V segment lost 8 bases, leaving 4 bases of the junction unmatched. Germline assignment: CDR1 ENHRY and CDR2 SYGVKD. The CDR3 has 13 amino acids. CDR3 in amino acids: CAIRRLAGYEQYF. The CDR3 region has the DNA TGTGCCATCCGGAGACTAGCGGGGTACGAGCAGTACTTC.